This record looks at one T cell receptor (beta chain) sequence and its context. The target antigen is unknown. Additional DNA sequences in this sample encode the identical CDR3. This specimen comes from a study of T cell responses to AZD1222 COVID-19 vaccine. For the study at large: Second doses at about 4 or about 12 weeks were pooled. Whole-study findings and limits: The study found vaccine-associated CD4 TCRs spanning spike, dominant at 160-218 and 743-854. An increase in Spike-specific TCR breadth and depth was observed after two AZD1222 doses.

Sequencing was performed with immunoSEQ multiplex PCR; in TCRdb, only in-frame clones are kept and a portion is missing. Among 150,000 or so clones listed, 70% to 90% were seen once. This CDR3 is built from 15 residues. Germline CDR1 reads KGHSH; CDR2 reads LQKENI. The V gene end was trimmed by 3 bases and the J gene end by 4 bases; junction bases not matched to a gene: 7. The specimen comprised peripheral blood, sampled on day 0 of AZD1222 vaccination. The chain employs TRBV18 and TRBJ1-2; 8 bases match TRBD1. This clonotype was obtained from an adult in good health. The CDR3 here is CASSPNPGTGYGYTF. In nucleotides, the CDR3 is TGTGCCAGCTCACCCAACCCCGGGACAGGCTATGGCTACACCTTC.